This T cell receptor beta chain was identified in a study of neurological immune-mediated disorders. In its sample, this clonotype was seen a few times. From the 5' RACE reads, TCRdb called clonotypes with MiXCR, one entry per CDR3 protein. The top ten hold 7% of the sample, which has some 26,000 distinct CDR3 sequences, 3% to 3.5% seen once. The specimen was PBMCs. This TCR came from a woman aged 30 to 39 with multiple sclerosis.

CDR3 coding DNA: TGCGCCAGCAGCGGACCGGGACCTTTGAACACTGAAGCTTTCTTT. Translation gives CASSGPGPLNTEAFF. The chain joins TRBV5-1 to TRBJ1-1, with D maybe TRBD1 (5 bases). Trimming left V 4 bases short and J 0 bases short, with 13 bases between. Looked up from germline, CDR1 is SGHRS and CDR2 is YFSETQ. This CDR3 spans 15 amino acids.